A selection of T cell receptor beta chains follows, all from one sample in a study of T cell changes during pregnancy in multiple sclerosis. The assay was immunoSEQ multiplex PCR, and TCRdb's table has in-frame clones only and misses some. This table has about 32,000 clones, 80% to 90% appearing once. The sequencing here drew on CD8+ T cells from peripheral blood mononuclear cells, taken in the third trimester of pregnancy. The receptor source for this set is a female donor with multiple sclerosis, enrolled in a pregnancy study. Each CDR3 is given with its conserved first and last residue. The D gene is left open where the match is weak. Only some rows state a clone size, as once, few, many or a class for expanded clones.

NA,TRBJ1-5,TRBV7-9,NA,CASSLGRGQPQHF,TGTGCCAGCAGCTTAGGTAGGGGTCAGCCCCAGCATTTT
NA,TRBJ1-1,TRBV6-1,NA,CASSGGFTEAFF,TGTGCCAGCAGTGGGGGCTTCACTGAAGCTTTCTTT
NA,TRBJ2-7,TRBV28,TRBD1,CASTTGRERRGRYEQYF,TGTGCCAGCACTACTGGCAGGGAAAGAAGGGGGCGCTACGAGCAGTACTTC
NA,TRBJ1-5,TRBV9,TRBD1,CASSATGTVNQPQHF,TGTGCCAGCAGTGCTACCGGGACAGTCAATCAGCCCCAGCATTTT
NA,TRBJ2-7,TRBV30,TRBD1,CAWGRPGQNYEQYF,TGTGCCTGGGGTCGCCCGGGACAGAACTACGAGCAGTACTTC
NA,TRBJ2-1,TRBV2,NA,CASSVLSNRPYNEQFF,TGTGCCAGCAGCGTCCTTAGCAATCGCCCCTACAATGAGCAGTTCTTC
NA,TRBJ1-1,TRBV5-1,TRBD1,CASSLAGRGLMNTEAFF,TGCGCCAGCAGCTTGGCCGGCAGGGGGTTAATGAACACTGAAGCTTTCTTT
NA,TRBJ2-7,TRBV2,TRBD1,CASRDRVDEQYF,TGTGCCAGCAGAGACAGGGTCGACGAGCAGTACTTC
few,TRBJ1-1,TRBV19,NA,CASSVGTAGLNTEAFF,TGTGCCAGTAGCGTCGGAACGGCAGGCCTGAACACTGAAGCTTTCTTT
NA,TRBJ2-7,TRBV9,NA,CASSGQTEYEQYF,TGTGCCAGCAGCGGTCAGACGGAGTACGAGCAGTACTTC
NA,TRBJ1-6,TRBV4-1,NA,CASSQQGPPIYNSPLHF,TGCGCCAGCAGCCAACAGGGCCCGCCTATCTATAATTCACCCCTCCACTTT
once,TRBJ1-1,TRBV2,TRBD1,CASREQGRDTEAFF,TGTGCCAGCAGAGAACAGGGGAGGGACACTGAAGCTTTCTTT